This T cell receptor (beta chain) was captured in a study of blood T cells in healthy people across ages. Across the study: For every two T cells, template switching captured about one barcoded beta molecule.

As regards this clonotype: Its target is unknown.

With a J-beta primer mix and a sample-barcoded 5' primer, a second PCR ran about 6 to 11 cycles. A template-switch adaptor containing 12 random nucleotides labeled each cDNA molecule. In TCRdb, the 5' RACE reads were re-called with MiXCR into one record per CDR3 protein. The sample contains roughly 1,800,000 distinct CDR3 sequences, 49% of which appear only once. Study-wide findings and caveats: Roughly linear declines in TCR beta diversity per million T cells occurred with age.

The CDR3 is 13 amino acids. Germline V lookup: CDR1 MNHEY, CDR2 SVGEGT. Deletions cut 6 bases from V and 4 bases from J, with 12 bases between. There were at least 5 micrograms of total RNA extracted from every sample. Sample: blood. The V and J genes are TRBV6-2 or TRBV6-3 and TRBJ1-2; the D gene is possibly TRBD1 (6 bases). The sequence was obtained from a woman between 40 and 50 years old in good health. CDR3 protein: CASSGGPVYGYTF. CDR3 in DNA: TGTGCCAGCAGCGGGGGGCCGGTCTATGGCTACACCTTC.